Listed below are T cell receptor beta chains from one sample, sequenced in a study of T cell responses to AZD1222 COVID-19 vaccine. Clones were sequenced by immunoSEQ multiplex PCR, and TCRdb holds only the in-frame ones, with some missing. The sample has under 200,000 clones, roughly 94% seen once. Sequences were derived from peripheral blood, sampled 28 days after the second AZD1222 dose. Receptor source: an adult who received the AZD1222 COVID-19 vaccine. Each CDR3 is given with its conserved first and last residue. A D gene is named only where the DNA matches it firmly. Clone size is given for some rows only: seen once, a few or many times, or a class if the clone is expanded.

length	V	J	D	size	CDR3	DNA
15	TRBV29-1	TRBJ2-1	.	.	CSVEEETRSYNEQFF	TGCAGCGTTGAAGAGGAAACTCGCTCCTACAATGAGCAGTTCTTC
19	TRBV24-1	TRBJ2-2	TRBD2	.	CATSDPRTSGNSNTGELFF	TGTGCCACCAGTGATCCCCGAACTAGCGGGAATTCGAACACCGGGGAGCTGTTTTTT
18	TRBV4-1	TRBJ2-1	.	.	CASSQDPIDFPSYNEQFF	TGCGCCAGCAGCCAAGATCCAATAGACTTCCCCTCCTACAATGAGCAGTTCTTC
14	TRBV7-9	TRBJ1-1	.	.	CASSLDVRDTEAFF	TGTGCCAGCAGCTTAGATGTTAGGGACACTGAAGCTTTCTTT
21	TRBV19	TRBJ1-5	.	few	CATSTGLRGNIYPSSNQPQHF	TGTGCCACCTCGACGGGATTGCGGGGAAATATATACCCTTCGAGCAATCAGCCCCAGCATTTT
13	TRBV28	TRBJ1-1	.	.	CASRGTLNTEAFF	TGTGCCAGCAGAGGGACCTTGAACACTGAAGCTTTCTTT
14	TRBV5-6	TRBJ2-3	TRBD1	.	CASSLEQGVNTQYF	TGTGCCAGCAGCTTGGAACAGGGGGTTAATACGCAGTATTTT
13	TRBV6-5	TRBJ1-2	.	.	CASRNRDTGGYTF	TGTGCCAGCAGAAACCGGGATACGGGAGGCTACACCTTC
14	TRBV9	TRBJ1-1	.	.	CASSPGTRGTEAFF	TGTGCCAGCAGCCCCGGGACCCGGGGCACTGAAGCTTTCTTT
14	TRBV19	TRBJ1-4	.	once	CASSMAAGLEKLFF	TGTGCCAGTAGTATGGCAGCCGGCCTTGAAAAACTGTTTTTT
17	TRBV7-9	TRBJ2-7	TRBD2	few	CASSKGTSGMRSYEQYF	TGTGCCAGCAGCAAGGGGACTAGCGGGATGAGGTCTTACGAGCAGTACTTC
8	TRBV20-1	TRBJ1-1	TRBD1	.	CSAPGQIF	TGCAGTGCTCCGGGACAGATCTTT
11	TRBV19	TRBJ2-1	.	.	CASSGLGEQFF	TGTGCCAGTAGTGGCCTGGGTGAGCAGTTCTTC
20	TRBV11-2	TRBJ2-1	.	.	CASSLDFLWDAQESYNEQFF	TGTGCCAGCAGCTTAGACTTCCTCTGGGACGCTCAAGAGTCCTACAATGAGCAGTTCTTC
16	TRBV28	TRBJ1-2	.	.	CASIPAGAGRLYGYTF	TGTGCCAGCATTCCCGCAGGGGCAGGTCGGCTATATGGCTACACCTTC
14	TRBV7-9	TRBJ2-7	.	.	CASSLGTLPNEQYF	TGTGCCAGCAGCTTAGGGACACTCCCTAATGAGCAGTACTTC
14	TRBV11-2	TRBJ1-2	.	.	CASSEAPRGYGYTF	TGTGCCAGCAGCGAGGCGCCCCGTGGCTATGGCTACACCTTC
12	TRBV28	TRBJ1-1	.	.	CASSLQGGEAFF	TGTGCCAGCAGTCTTCAGGGTGGTGAAGCTTTCTTT
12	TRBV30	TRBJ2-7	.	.	CAWSSGNYEQYF	TGTGCCTGGAGTTCGGGGAACTACGAGCAGTACTTC
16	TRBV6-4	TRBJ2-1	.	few	CASSDSTGAGYNEQFF	TGTGCCAGCAGTGACTCGACGGGGGCAGGATACAATGAGCAGTTCTTC
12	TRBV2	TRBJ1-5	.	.	CASRTSNQPQHF	TGTGCCAGCAGAACTAGCAATCAGCCCCAGCATTTT
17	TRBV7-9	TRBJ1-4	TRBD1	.	CASSPITPTGGNEKLFF	TGTGCCAGCAGCCCCATCACACCGACAGGGGGGAATGAAAAACTGTTTTTT
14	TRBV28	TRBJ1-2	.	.	CASSFRAGMNGYTF	TGTGCCAGCAGTTTCCGAGCCGGGATGAATGGCTACACCTTC
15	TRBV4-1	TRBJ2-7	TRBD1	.	CASSQEGQGAYEQYF	TGCGCCAGCAGCCAGGAAGGACAGGGGGCCTACGAGCAGTACTTC
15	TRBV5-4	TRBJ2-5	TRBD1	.	CASSFEGGEEETQYF	TGTGCCAGCAGCTTTGAAGGGGGCGAGGAGGAGACCCAGTACTTC
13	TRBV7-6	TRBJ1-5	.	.	CASSYMANQPQHF	TGTGCCAGCAGCTACATGGCCAATCAGCCCCAGCATTTT
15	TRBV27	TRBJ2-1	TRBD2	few	CASSLGVGLAEEQFF	TGTGCCAGCAGTTTAGGGGTGGGGCTAGCGGAGGAGCAGTTCTTC
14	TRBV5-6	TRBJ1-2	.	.	CASSLGEGHYGYTF	TGTGCCAGCAGCTTGGGGGAGGGGCACTATGGCTACACCTTC
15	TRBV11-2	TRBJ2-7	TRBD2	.	CASSLDWTSVYEQYF	TGTGCCAGCAGCTTAGATTGGACTAGCGTCTACGAGCAGTACTTC
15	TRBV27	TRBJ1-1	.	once	CASSLVTGLGTEAFF	TGTGCCAGCAGCCTAGTGACAGGCCTGGGCACTGAAGCTTTCTTT
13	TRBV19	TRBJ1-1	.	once	CASSSPTVTEAFF	TGTGCCAGTAGTAGCCCGACAGTTACCGAAGCTTTCTTT
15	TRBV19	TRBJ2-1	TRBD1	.	CASSTGQVLYNEQFF	TGTGCCAGTAGTACCGGACAGGTCCTATACAATGAGCAGTTCTTC
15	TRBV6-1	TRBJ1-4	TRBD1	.	CASSEGGRGSEKLFF	TGTGCCAGCAGTGAAGGCGGCAGGGGGAGTGAAAAACTGTTTTTT
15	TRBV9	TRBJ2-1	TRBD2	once	CASSARTSGLNEQFF	TGTGCCAGCAGCGCCCGGACTAGCGGCCTCAATGAGCAGTTCTTC
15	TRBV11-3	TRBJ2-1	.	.	CASSFRSGSYNEQFF	TGTGCCAGCAGCTTCCGATCAGGGAGCTACAATGAGCAGTTCTTC
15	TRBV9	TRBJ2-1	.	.	CASSAGVRSGNEQFF	TGTGCCAGCAGCGCGGGGGTTCGGTCAGGGAATGAGCAGTTCTTC